This paragraph reports one T cell receptor beta chain. These data belong to a study of blood T cell repertoires in COVID-19. Study context: Samples of COVID-19 (acute and convalescent) were obtained from the United States, Italy and Spain.

Clones were read by immunoSEQ multiplex PCR, and TCRdb kept only the in-frame ones, dropping some. This sample yields approximately 210,000 clones, of which less than 90% are seen a single time; over 1.5% belongs to the top ten. Per germline, CDR1 LGHNT and CDR2 FRNRAP. This CDR3 comprises 14 residues. V was clipped by 5 bases and J by 1 base, with 10 bases between them. The gene calls are TRBV12-5 and TRBJ2-3; D possibly corresponds to TRBD2 (5 bases). Material: peripheral blood. This TCR came from a man aged 70 or older with acute or convalescent COVID-19. CDR3 sequence reads: CASGLRAGTDTQYF. Written as DNA, the CDR3 is TGTGCTAGTGGTCTCCGAGCGGGCACAGATACGCAGTATTTT. Based on the CDR3 plus reference TRBV12-5 and TRBJ2-3, the full variable domain is DARVTQTPRHKVTEMGQEVTMRCQPILGHNTVFWYRQTMMQGLELLAYFRNRAPLDDSGMPKDRFSAEMPDATLATLKIQPSEPRDSAVYFCASGLRAGTDTQYFGPGTRLTVL.